This TCR beta chain was identified during a study of regulatory T cells in long-lasting Graves disease. Combining iRepertoire HTBI primers with Arm-PCR of CDR3 regions, the authors built TCR beta libraries. TCRdb reprocessed the multiplex PCR reads via MiXCR and lists one record per CDR3 protein. The sample consists of a few hundred thousand distinct CDR3 sequences, approximately 15% of them appearing once. Noted time point: newly diagnosed GD, antithyroid drugs for less than 3 months. PBMCs were the source of the RNA used for TCR sequencing. This clonotype was detected many times. A further study also used this sample, focusing on T cells in Graves' hyperthyroidism and ophthalmopathy. In that study: Graves' hyperthyroidism qualified as stable when ophthalmopathy did not progress within 18 months.

The starting material was peripheral blood mononuclear cells (PBMCs), obtained at new diagnosis, from a patient treated with antithyroid drugs. The TCR was taken from a man in his forties or fifties with Graves disease.

The CDR3 region is CARGTLRPNEQFF. The CDR3 coding sequence is TGTGCCAGAGGGACCCTAAGGCCCAATGAGCAGTTCTTC. The gene calls are TRBV12-3 or TRBV12-4 and TRBJ2-1, with D perhaps being TRBD1 or TRBD2 (5 bases each). This CDR3 is 13 amino acids long. V was shortened by 9 bases and J by 6 bases, with 15 bases between the two germline ends.